Listed below are T cell receptor beta chains from one sample, sequenced in a study of T-cell memory formation after mild COVID-19. Each CDR3 protein is one row after TCRdb ran MiXCR on the 5' RACE reads. The repertoire holds hundreds of thousands of distinct CDR3 sequences, with about 15% as singletons. The sample consisted of PBMCs or a T cell subset sorted from them (not recorded which). The receptors come from a man younger than 35 who had mild COVID-19 (a few samples of this study predate the infection). Cell type and time point are not known. CDR3s include the opening cysteine and the closing phenylalanine or tryptophan. The D gene is left open where the match is weak. A row's size may be missing; if present it is once, few, many or a size class.

TRBJ2-5 | few | TRBD2 | 16 | TRBV5-1 | TGCGCCAGCAGCTCCCTCCCCGGGGGGGGAGCAGAGACCCAGTACTTC | CASSSLPGGGAETQYF
TRBJ2-2 | few | TRBD1 | 15 | TRBV4-1 | TGCGCCAGCAGCCAAGCCGGGGACAGCTACGGGGAGCTGTTTTTT | CASSQAGDSYGELFF
TRBJ1-1 | - | - | 13 | TRBV25-1 | TGTGCCAGCAGGCACGCGGGGAACACTGAAGCTTTCTTT | CASRHAGNTEAFF
TRBJ1-1 | - | - | 11 | TRBV6-5 | TGTGCCAGCAGAGGACAATTTGAAGCTTTCTTT | CASRGQFEAFF
TRBJ2-1 | - | - | 14 | TRBV12-3/TRBV12-4 | TGTGCCAGCAGGGGGGGCTTGGTCTACAATGAGCAGTTCTTC | CASRGGLVYNEQFF
TRBJ2-3 | - | - | 16 | TRBV6-5 | TGTGCCAGCAGTTACTCGTCGAGTCCCGGCACAGATACGCAGTATTTT | CASSYSSSPGTDTQYF
TRBJ2-1 | - | TRBD1 | 15 | TRBV5-1 | TGCGCCAGCAGCTTGGGGCAGGGGGAAGGGAATGAGCAGTTCTTC | CASSLGQGEGNEQFF
TRBJ2-5 | - | - | 13 | TRBV5-1 | TGCGCCAGCAGCTTGTGGCGGCAAGAGACCCAGTACTTC | CASSLWRQETQYF
TRBJ2-7 | - | - | 13 | TRBV7-9 | TGTGCCAGCAGCTTAACAGACCCTGGCGAGCAGTACTTC | CASSLTDPGEQYF
TRBJ1-2 | - | - | 15 | TRBV30 | TGTGCCTGGAGAATTAAGACAGCCCCTGTCTATGGCTACACCTTC | CAWRIKTAPVYGYTF
TRBJ2-3 | - | TRBD1 | 13 | TRBV7-9 | TGTGCCAGCAGCTTGACAGGGGCAGATACGCAGTATTTT | CASSLTGADTQYF
TRBJ1-4 | - | - | 16 | TRBV4-3 | TGCGCCAGCAGCCAAGTTGGTGGGGCAACTAATGAAAAACTGTTTTTT | CASSQVGGATNEKLFF
TRBJ2-6 | - | - | 15 | TRBV7-9 | TGTGCCAGCAGCTACCAGGGCTCTGGGGCCAACGTCCTGACTTTC | CASSYQGSGANVLTF
TRBJ2-1 | few | - | 12 | TRBV4-3 | TGCGCCAGCAGCGGGGCATTCAATGAGCAGTTCTTC | CASSGAFNEQFF
TRBJ1-1 | many | - | 15 | TRBV4-1 | TGCGCCAGCAGCCAAGATGAGGGGATGAACACTGAAGCTTTCTTT | CASSQDEGMNTEAFF
TRBJ1-2 | few | - | 16 | TRBV7-2 | TGTGCCAGCAGCTCTTACCGTCCGGTGGGGCGCTATGGCTACACCTTC | CASSSYRPVGRYGYTF
TRBJ2-2 | few | TRBD2 | 16 | TRBV11-3 | TGTGCCAGCAGCTTTCGTGGCGCGGGGGGGCCCGGGGAGCTGTTTTTT | CASSFRGAGGPGELFF
TRBJ1-1 | - | - | 13 | TRBV9 | TGTGCCAGCAGCGTAGCGGGTTCCACTGAAGCTTTCTTT | CASSVAGSTEAFF
TRBJ1-1 | - | TRBD1 | 14 | TRBV5-6 | TGTGCCAGCAGAAGACAGGGGGCGGACACTGAAGCTTTCTTT | CASRRQGADTEAFF
TRBJ1-2 | - | - | 16 | TRBV20-1 | TGCAGTGCTAGAGATAGTTCAAGGGAAGGAAAAGATGGCTACACCTTC | CSARDSSREGKDGYTF
TRBJ2-3 | many | - | 13 | TRBV5-1 | TGCGCCAGCAGCTTGGTAGGTGGAGATACGCAGTATTTT | CASSLVGGDTQYF
TRBJ2-1 | - | - | 11 | TRBV7-9 | TGTGCCAGCAGCCTACAGGCTGAGCAGTTCTTC | CASSLQAEQFF
TRBJ2-1 | - | TRBD1 | 16 | TRBV5-8 | TGTGCCAGCAGCCCCCCGGGACAGGTAATGGTCAATGAGCAGTTCTTC | CASSPPGQVMVNEQFF
TRBJ2-5 | few | - | 16 | TRBV6-5 | TGTGCCAGCAGTGAAACCCCCCGCGGATACCAAGAGACCCAGTACTTC | CASSETPRGYQETQYF
TRBJ1-4 | - | - | 16 | TRBV6-6 | TGTGCCAGCAGCCAAAAGGATGGGGGGGAAAAGGAAAAACTGTTTTTT | CASSQKDGGEKEKLFF
TRBJ2-2 | few | TRBD1 | 16 | TRBV7-3 | TGTGCCAGCAGCCCCCACGGACAGGGGAACACCGGGGAGCTGTTTTTT | CASSPHGQGNTGELFF
TRBJ2-5 | - | TRBD1 | 15 | TRBV12-3/TRBV12-4 | TGTGCCAGCAGGAGAGGGACAGGGCCCCAGGAGACCCAGTACTTC | CASRRGTGPQETQYF
TRBJ1-1 | few | - | 12 | TRBV20-1 | TGCAGTGCCGATACCAGGGGCACTGAAGCTTTCTTT | CSADTRGTEAFF
TRBJ2-6 | - | - | 14 | TRBV4-1 | TGCGCCAGCAGCCAGTTTGCCCCGGCCAACGTCCTGACTTTC | CASSQFAPANVLTF
TRBJ2-1 | once | - | 17 | TRBV2 | TGTGCCAGCAGTGTTGGTAAGACGGGGAGTCTCTACAATGAGCAGTTCTTC | CASSVGKTGSLYNEQFF
TRBJ2-2 | - | - | 16 | TRBV5-1 | TGCGCCAGCAGCTTGAGAACAGGGACAAACACCGGGGAGCTGTTTTTT | CASSLRTGTNTGELFF
TRBJ2-1 | many | TRBD2 | 13 | TRBV3-1 | TGTGCCAGCAGCCCCCGAGAGCGGGGGGAGCAGTTCTTC | CASSPRERGEQFF
TRBJ1-5 | - | - | 15 | TRBV6-2/TRBV6-3 | TGTGCCAGCAACACGGGGGGGGAAAGCAATCAGCCCCAGCATTTT | CASNTGGESNQPQHF
TRBJ2-6 | - | - | 13 | TRBV20-1 | TGCCGTGCGGGGATCCCTGGGGCCAACGTCCTGACTTTC | CRAGIPGANVLTF
TRBJ2-7 | - | - | 11 | TRBV6-5 | TGTGCCAGCAGTTTTAAATACGAGCAGTACTTC | CASSFKYEQYF
TRBJ2-2 | few | TRBD1 | 16 | TRBV4-1 | TGCGCCAGCAGTCGTACCGGGACAGGGGGCCTCGGGGAGCTGTTTTTT | CASSRTGTGGLGELFF
TRBJ2-1 | - | TRBD1 | 16 | TRBV3-1 | TGTGCCAGCAGCCAAGAGGGACAGTATGAGTACAATGAGCAGTTCTTC | CASSQEGQYEYNEQFF
TRBJ1-2 | few | - | 12 | TRBV29-1 | TGCAGCGTCGAGGGGACCTTGGATGGCTACACCTTC | CSVEGTLDGYTF
TRBJ1-2 | few | - | 15 | TRBV6-2/TRBV6-3 | TGTGCCAGCAGTTACCGGGACGGGGGGCTGAGTGGCTACACCTTC | CASSYRDGGLSGYTF
TRBJ2-3 | once | TRBD1 | 18 | TRBV6-2/TRBV6-3 | TGTGCCAGCAGTTGTGATTCGGGACAGCCATCTAACACAGATACGCAGTATTTT | CASSCDSGQPSNTDTQYF
TRBJ2-5 | - | TRBD1 | 13 | TRBV18 | TGTGCCAGCGAGGGACAGGGACAAGAGACCCAGTACTTC | CASEGQGQETQYF
TRBJ2-1 | few | TRBD2 | 12 | TRBV30 | TGTGCCTGCGGGACTAGTGGGGGTCGGCAGTTCTTC | CACGTSGGRQFF
TRBJ1-1 | - | - | 13 | TRBV2 | TGTGCCAGCACCCCTGACGGGGGCACTGAAGCTTTCTTT | CASTPDGGTEAFF
TRBJ2-1 | - | TRBD1 | 18 | TRBV4-3 | TGCGCCAGCAGCCAAGATATCAGGGGGCCCACAGTTTTGTATGAGCAGTTCTTC | CASSQDIRGPTVLYEQFF
TRBJ2-1 | few | - | 15 | TRBV11-2 | TGTGCCAGCACCTCCCCGGCTAGGCTGGTTGATGAGCAGTTCTTC | CASTSPARLVDEQFF
TRBJ1-1 | - | - | 14 | TRBV4-1 | TGTGCCAGCAGCCCCAGGGGAGGGGACACTGAAGCTTTCTTT | CASSPRGGDTEAFF
TRBJ1-2 | few | - | 15 | TRBV18 | TGTGCCAGCTCACCAACCGGACAGATGAACTATGGCTACACCTTC | CASSPTGQMNYGYTF
TRBJ2-3 | - | TRBD2 | 15 | TRBV12-3/TRBV12-4 | TGTGCCAGCAGAGATGTAGCGGGGGTTACAGATACGCAGTATTTT | CASRDVAGVTDTQYF